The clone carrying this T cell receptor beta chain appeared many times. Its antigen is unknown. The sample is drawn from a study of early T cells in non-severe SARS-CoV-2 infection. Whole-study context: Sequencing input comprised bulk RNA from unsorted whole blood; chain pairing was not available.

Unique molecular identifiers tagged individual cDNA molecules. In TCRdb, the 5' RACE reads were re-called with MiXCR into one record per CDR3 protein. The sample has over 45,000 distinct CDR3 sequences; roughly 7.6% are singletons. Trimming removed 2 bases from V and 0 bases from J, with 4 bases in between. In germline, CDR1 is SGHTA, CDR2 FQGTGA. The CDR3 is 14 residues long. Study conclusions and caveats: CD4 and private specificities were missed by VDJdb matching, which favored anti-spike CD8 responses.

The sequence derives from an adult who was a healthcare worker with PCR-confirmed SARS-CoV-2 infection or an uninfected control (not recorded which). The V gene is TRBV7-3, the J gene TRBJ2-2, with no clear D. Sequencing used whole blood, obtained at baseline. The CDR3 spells CASSLQANTGELFF. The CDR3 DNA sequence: TGTGCCAGCAGCTTACAGGCGAACACCGGGGAGCTGTTTTTT.